The 2 T cell receptor beta chains listed next were all sequenced from one sample in a study of T-cell reconstitution after alpha-beta-depleted transplantation in children. TCRbeta library preparation incorporated unique molecular identifiers. TCRdb processed the PCR reads anew with MiXCR; each CDR3 protein has one entry. The table lists 150,000 to 200,000 distinct CDR3 sequences, more than 14% of them singletons. The material was PBMCs from the stem cell graft donor, obtained from the stem cell graft. The receptors originated from a human donor who donated a stem cell graft to a child with acute lymphoblastic leukemia.

The chain combines TRBV7-9 with TRBJ2-2; 9 nucleotides agree with TRBD1. CDR1 is SEHNR and CDR2 is FQNEAQ in the germline V gene (reference sequence). Trimming removed 3 bases from V and 6 bases from J; junction bases left unmatched: 8. This CDR3 spans 16 amino acids. In nucleotides, the CDR3 is TGTGCCAGCAGCTTTTCGGGGGACAGGGCCGCCGGGGAGCTGTTTTTT. Translation: CASSFSGDRAAGELFF.

This clonotype was seen repeatedly, ten times or more. V and J are TRBV7-8 and TRBJ2-1; no definite D call. Deletions cut 3 bases from V and 8 bases from J, with 14 bases between. The CDR3 is 14 amino acids. Germline CDR1 reads SGHVS; CDR2 reads FQNEAQ. CDR3 nucleotides: TGTGCCAGCAGCTTGGGCCAGGTCGGAGATGAGCAGTTCTTC. The encoded protein is CASSLGQVGDEQFF.